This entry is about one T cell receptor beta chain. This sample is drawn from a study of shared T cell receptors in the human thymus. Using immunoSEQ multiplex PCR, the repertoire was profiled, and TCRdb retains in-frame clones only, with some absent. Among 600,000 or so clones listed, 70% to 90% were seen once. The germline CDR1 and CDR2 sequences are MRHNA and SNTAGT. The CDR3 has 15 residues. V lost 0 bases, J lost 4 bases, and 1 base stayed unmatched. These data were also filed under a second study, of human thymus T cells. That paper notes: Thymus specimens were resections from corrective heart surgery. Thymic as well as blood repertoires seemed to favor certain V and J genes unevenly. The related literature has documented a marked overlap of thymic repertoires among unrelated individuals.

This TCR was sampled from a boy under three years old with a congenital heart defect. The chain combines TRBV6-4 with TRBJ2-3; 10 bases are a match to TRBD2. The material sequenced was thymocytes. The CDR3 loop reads CASSDSLAGADTQYF. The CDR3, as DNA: TGTGCCAGCAGTGACTCGCTAGCGGGGGCAGATACGCAGTATTTT.